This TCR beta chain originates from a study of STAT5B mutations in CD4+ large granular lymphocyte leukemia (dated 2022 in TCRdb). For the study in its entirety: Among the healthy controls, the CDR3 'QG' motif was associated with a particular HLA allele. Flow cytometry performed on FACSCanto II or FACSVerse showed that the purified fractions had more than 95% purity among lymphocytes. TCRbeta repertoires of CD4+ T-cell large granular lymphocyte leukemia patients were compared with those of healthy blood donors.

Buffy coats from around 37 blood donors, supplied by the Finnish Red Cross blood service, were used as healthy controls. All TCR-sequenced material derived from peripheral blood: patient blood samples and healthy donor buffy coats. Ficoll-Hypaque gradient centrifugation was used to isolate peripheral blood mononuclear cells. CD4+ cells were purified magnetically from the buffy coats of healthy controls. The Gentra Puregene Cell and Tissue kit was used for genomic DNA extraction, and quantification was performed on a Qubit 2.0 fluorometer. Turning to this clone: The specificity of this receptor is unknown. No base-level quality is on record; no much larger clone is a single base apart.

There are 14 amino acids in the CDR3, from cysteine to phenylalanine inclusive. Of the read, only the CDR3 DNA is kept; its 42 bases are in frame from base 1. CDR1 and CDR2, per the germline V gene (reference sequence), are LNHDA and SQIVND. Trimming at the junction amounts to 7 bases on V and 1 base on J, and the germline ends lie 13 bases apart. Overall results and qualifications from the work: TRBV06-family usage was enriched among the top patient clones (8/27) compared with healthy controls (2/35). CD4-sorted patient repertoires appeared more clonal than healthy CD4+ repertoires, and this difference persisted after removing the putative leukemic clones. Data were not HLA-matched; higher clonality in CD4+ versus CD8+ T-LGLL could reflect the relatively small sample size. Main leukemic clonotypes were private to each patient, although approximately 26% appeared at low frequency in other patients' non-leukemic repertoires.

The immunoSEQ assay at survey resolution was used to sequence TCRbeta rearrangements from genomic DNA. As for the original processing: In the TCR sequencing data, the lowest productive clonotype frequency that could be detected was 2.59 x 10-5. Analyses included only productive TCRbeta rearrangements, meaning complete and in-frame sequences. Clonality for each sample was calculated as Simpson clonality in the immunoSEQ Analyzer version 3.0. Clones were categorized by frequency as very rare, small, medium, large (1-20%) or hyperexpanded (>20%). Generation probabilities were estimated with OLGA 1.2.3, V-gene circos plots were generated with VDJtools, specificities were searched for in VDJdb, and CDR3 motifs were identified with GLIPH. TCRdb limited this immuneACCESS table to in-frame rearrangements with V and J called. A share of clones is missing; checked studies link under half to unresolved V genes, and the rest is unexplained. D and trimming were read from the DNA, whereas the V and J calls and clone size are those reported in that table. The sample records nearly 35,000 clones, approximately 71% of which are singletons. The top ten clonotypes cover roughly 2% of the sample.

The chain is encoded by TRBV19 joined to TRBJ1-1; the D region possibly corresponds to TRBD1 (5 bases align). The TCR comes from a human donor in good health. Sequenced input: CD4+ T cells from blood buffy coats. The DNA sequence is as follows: TGTGCCAGTACCGGATGGGGCCGGAACACTGAAGCTTTCTTT. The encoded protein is CASTGWGRNTEAFF.